This record concerns one T cell receptor (beta chain) sequence. Per the authors' pipeline: Reference gene primer amplification in the assay estimated nucleated cell counts. The method was immunoSEQ multiplex PCR; TCRdb's version includes in-frame clones alone and lacks a portion of them. The D gene and trimming were derived from the DNA, and the V and J assignments and clone size from that table. The table records about 140,000 clones, over 80% of them present only once. This sample stems from a study of blood T cell repertoires in COVID-19. The overall study: There were acute and convalescent COVID-19 samples, and they came from the United States, Italy and Spain. T cells, B-cell-depleted T cells, or PBMCs provided the cDNA or gDNA that served as material.

The germline V gene encodes CDR1 SGHVS and CDR2 FQNEAQ. There are 14 residues in the CDR3. The V gene end was trimmed by 2 bases and the J gene end by 4 bases; junction bases not matched to a gene: 5. The specimen sequenced was peripheral blood. This TCR derives from a human donor in a cohort sampled during active COVID-19. This rearrangement joins TRBV7-8 to TRBJ2-7; 7 bases line up with TRBD2. CDR3 amino acids: CASSLPGGKYEQYF. In nucleotides, the CDR3 is TGTGCCAGCAGCTTACCCGGGGGGAAATACGAGCAGTACTTC.